The present T cell receptor beta chain was sequenced within a study of blood T cell repertoires in COVID-19. The authors' processing: Nucleated cell counts were estimated from reference gene primer amplification. Libraries were prepared by immunoSEQ multiplex PCR; TCRdb keeps only in-frame clonotypes and omits some of them. Clone size and the V and J calls come from that table; the DNA yielded D and trimming. The table has approximately 190,000 clones, roughly 85% seen once. The CDR3 spans 13 residues. The germline V gene encodes CDR1 SGHRS and CDR2 YFSETQ. The trim removed 2 bases at V and 4 bases at J, leaving 2 bases unmatched.

This TCR came from a woman aged 25 to 39 with acute or convalescent COVID-19. Sample: peripheral blood. This chain joins TRBV5-1 and TRBJ1-1, with 7 positions matching TRBD1. In DNA form, the CDR3 reads TGCGCCAGCAGCTTCAGGGGGAGCACTGAAGCTTTCTTT. This sequence encodes CASSFRGSTEAFF. The whole variable domain, filled in from reference TRBV5-1 and TRBJ1-1, reads KAGVTQTPRYLIKTRGQQVTLSCSPISGHRSVSWYQQTPGQGLQFLFEYFSETQRNKGNFPGRFSGRQFSNSRSEMNVSTLELGDSALYLCASSFRGSTEAFFGQGTRLTVV.